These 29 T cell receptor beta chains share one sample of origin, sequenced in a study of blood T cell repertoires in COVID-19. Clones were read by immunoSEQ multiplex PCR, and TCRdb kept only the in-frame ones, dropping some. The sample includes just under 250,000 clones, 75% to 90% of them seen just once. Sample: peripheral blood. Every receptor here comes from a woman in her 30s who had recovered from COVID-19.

In DNA form, the CDR3 reads TGTGCCAGCAGCGGGGCCGGACAGGGGGTCGGGTACGAGCAGTACTTC. It is translated as CASSGAGQGVGYEQYF. This chain uses TRBV5-4 with TRBJ2-7; 10 nucleotides line up with TRBD1. V shed 4 bases and J 4 bases; nucleotides not matched to a gene: 11. The CDR3 consists of 16 residues. CDR1 and CDR2 (germline): SGHNT, YYREEE (reference sequence).

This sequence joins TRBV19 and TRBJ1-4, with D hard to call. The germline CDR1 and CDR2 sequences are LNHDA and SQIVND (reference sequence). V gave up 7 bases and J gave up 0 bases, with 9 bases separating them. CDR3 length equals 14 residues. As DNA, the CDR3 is TGTGCCAGTAAGATCCTAGCAACTAATGAAAAACTGTTTTTT. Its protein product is CASKILATNEKLFF.

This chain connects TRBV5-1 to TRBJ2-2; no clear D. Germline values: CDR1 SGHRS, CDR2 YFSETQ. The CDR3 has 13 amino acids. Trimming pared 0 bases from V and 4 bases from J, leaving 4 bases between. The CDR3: CASSLAITGELFF. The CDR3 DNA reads TGCGCCAGCAGCTTGGCCATCACCGGGGAGCTGTTTTTT. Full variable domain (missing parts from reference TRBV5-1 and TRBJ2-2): KAGVTQTPRYLIKTRGQQVTLSCSPISGHRSVSWYQQTPGQGLQFLFEYFSETQRNKGNFPGRFSGRQFSNSRSEMNVSTLELGDSALYLCASSLAITGELFFGEGSRLTVL.

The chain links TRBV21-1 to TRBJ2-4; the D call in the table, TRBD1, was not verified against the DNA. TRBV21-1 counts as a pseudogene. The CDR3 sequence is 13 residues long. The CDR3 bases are TGTGCCAGACCGGGACAGGGGCCAACCATTCAGTACTTC. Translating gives CARPGQGPTIQYF.

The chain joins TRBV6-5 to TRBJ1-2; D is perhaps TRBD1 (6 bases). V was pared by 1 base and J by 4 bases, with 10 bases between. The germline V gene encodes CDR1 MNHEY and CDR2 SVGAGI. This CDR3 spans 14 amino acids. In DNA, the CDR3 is TGTGCCAGCAGTTACTTGGCAGGGGCCTATGGCTACACCTTC. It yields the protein CASSYLAGAYGYTF.

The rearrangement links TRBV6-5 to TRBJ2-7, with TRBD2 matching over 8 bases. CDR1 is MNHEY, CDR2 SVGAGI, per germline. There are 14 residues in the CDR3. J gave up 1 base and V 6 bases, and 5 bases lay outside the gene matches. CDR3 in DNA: TGTGCCAGCAGCCCGGGGGGGATGTCCTACGAGCAGTACTTC. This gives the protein CASSPGGMSYEQYF.

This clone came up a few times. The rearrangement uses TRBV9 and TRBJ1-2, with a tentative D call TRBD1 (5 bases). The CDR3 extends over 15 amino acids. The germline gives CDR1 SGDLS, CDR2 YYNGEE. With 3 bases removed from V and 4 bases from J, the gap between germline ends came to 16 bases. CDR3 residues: CASSEGIGRVYGYTF. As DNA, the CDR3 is TGTGCCAGCAGCGAGGGGATCGGAAGGGTCTATGGCTACACCTTC.

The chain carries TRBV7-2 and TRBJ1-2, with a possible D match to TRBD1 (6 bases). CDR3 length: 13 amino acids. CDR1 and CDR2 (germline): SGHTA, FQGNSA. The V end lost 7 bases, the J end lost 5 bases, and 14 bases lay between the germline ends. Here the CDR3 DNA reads TGTGCCAGCAAGGAGACAGGAGCTTATGGCTACACCTTC. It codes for CASKETGAYGYTF.

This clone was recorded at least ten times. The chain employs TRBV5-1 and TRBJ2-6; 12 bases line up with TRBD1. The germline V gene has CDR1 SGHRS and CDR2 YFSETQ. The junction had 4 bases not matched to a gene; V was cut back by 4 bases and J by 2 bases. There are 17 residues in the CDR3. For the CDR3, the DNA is TGCGCCAGCAGCGTTGGGACAGGGGGCGCTGGGGCCAACGTCCTGACTTTC. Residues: CASSVGTGGAGANVLTF.

The CDR3 bases are TGCGCCAGCAGCTTGGAGCGGCGTAGCTCTGGGGCCAACGTCCTGACTTTC. Translated, it gives CASSLERRSSGANVLTF. The chain carries TRBV5-1 and TRBJ2-6; a weak D match, TRBD2 (5 bases). Germline values: CDR1 SGHRS, CDR2 YFSETQ. Trimming removed 0 bases from V and 0 bases from J, with 10 bases in between. This CDR3 spans 17 amino acids.

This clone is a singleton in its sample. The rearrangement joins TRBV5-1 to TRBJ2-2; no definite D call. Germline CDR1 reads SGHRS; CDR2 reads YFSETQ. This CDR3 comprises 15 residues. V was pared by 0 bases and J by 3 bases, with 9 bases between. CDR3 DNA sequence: TGCGCCAGCAGCTTGGGGTCCAGTTACACCGGGGAGCTGTTTTTT. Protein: CASSLGSSYTGELFF.

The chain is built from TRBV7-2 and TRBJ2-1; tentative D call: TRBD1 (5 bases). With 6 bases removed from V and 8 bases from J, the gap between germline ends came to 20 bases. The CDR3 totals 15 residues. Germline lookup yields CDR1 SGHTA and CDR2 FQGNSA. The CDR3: CASSSRRAGIDEQFF. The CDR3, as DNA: TGTGCCAGCAGTTCTAGAAGGGCAGGGATAGATGAGCAGTTCTTC.

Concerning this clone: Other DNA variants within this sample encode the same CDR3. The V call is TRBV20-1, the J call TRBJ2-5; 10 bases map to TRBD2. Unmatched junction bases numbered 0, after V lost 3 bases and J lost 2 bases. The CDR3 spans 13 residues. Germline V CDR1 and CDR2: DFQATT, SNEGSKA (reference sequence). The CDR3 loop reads CSASSGGQETQYF. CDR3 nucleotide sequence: TGCAGTGCTAGTAGCGGGGGGCAAGAGACCCAGTACTTC.

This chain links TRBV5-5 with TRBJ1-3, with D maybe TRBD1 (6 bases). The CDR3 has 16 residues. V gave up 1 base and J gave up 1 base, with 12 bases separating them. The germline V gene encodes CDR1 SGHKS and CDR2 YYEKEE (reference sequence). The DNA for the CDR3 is TGTGCCAGCAGCTTGATTCAGGGGCGTTCTGGAAACACCATATATTTT. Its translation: CASSLIQGRSGNTIYF. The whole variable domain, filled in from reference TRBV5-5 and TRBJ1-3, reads DAGVTQSPTHLIKTRGQQVTLRCSPISGHKSVSWYQQVLGQGPQFIFQYYEKEERGRGNFPDRFSARQFPNYSSELNVNALLLGDSALYLCASSLIQGRSGNTIYFGEGSWLTVV.

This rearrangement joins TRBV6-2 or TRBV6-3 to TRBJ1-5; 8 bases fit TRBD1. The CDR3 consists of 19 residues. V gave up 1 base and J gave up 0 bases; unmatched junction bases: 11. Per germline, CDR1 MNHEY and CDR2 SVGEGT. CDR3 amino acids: CASSYFPGTGGYSNQPQHF. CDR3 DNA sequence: TGTGCCAGCAGTTACTTCCCCGGGACAGGCGGGTATAGCAATCAGCCCCAGCATTTT.

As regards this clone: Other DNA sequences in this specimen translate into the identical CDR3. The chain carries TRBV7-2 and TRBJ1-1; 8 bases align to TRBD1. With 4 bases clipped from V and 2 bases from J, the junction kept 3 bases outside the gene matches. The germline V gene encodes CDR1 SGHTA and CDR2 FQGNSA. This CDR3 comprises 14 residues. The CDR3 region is CASSSQGANTEAFF. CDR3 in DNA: TGTGCCAGCAGCTCTCAGGGGGCAAACACTGAAGCTTTCTTT.

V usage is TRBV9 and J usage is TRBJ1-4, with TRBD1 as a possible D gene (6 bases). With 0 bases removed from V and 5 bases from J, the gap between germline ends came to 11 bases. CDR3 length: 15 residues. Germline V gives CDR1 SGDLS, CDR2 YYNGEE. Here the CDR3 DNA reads TGTGCCAGCAGCGTAGAAGGCAGGGGAAATGAAAAACTGTTTTTT. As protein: CASSVEGRGNEKLFF.

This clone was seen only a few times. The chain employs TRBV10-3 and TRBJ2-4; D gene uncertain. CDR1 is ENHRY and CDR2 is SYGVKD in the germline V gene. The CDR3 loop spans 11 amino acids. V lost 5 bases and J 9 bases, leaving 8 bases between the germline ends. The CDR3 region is CAISQEGIQYF. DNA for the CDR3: TGTGCCATCAGTCAGGAAGGCATTCAGTACTTC.

The CDR3 bases are TGTGCCAGCAGCACGGGACTAGCGTCCTACAATGAGCAGTTCTTC. Its protein product is CASSTGLASYNEQFF. This chain joins TRBV7-9 and TRBJ2-1; 10 positions match TRBD2. Germline lookup yields CDR1 SEHNR and CDR2 FQNEAQ (reference sequence). The CDR3 extends over 15 amino acids. Losses at the gene ends were 5 bases for V and 1 base for J; bases not matched to a gene: 2.

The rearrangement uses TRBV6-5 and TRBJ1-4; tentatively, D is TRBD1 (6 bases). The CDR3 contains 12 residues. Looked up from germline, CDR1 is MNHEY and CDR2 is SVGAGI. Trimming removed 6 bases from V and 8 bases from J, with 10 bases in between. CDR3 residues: CASRQDSEKLFF. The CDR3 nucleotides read TGTGCCAGCAGACAGGACAGCGAAAAACTGTTTTTT.

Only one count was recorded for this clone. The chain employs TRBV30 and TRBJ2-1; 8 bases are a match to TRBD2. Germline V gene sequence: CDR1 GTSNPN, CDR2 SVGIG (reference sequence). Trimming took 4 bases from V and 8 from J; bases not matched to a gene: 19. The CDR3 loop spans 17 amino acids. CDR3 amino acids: CAWTGGQGRRFTDEQFF. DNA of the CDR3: TGTGCCTGGACGGGAGGGCAGGGAAGGAGGTTCACCGATGAGCAGTTCTTC.

The CDR3 DNA reads TGTGCCAGTAGTTTCAGGACTAGCTTGCAAGAGACCCAGTACTTC. Protein product: CASSFRTSLQETQYF. The chain employs TRBV19 and TRBJ2-5; TRBD2 matches at 8 bases. The CDR3 totals 15 residues. In germline, CDR1 is LNHDA, CDR2 SQIVND (reference sequence). Trimming removed 5 bases from V and 2 bases from J; junction bases left unmatched: 7.

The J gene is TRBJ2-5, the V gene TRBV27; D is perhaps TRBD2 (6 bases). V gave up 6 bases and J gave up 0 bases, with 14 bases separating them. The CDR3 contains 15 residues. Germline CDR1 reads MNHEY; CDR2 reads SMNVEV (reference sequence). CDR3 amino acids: CASRQTGLNQETQYF. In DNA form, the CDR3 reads TGTGCCAGCAGGCAAACCGGACTAAACCAAGAGACCCAGTACTTC.

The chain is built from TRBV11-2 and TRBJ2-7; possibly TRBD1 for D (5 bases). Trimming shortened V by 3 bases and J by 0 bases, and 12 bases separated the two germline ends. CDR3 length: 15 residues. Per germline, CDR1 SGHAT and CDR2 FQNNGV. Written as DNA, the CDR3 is TGTGCCAGCAGCTTTGGGGCACATGACTCCTACGAGCAGTACTTC. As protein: CASSFGAHDSYEQYF.

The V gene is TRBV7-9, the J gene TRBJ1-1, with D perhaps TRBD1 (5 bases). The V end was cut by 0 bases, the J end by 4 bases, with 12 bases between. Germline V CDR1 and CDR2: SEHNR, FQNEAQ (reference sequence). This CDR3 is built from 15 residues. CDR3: CASSLAAGVGTEAFF. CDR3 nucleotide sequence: TGTGCCAGCAGCTTAGCGGCGGGGGTTGGCACTGAAGCTTTCTTT.

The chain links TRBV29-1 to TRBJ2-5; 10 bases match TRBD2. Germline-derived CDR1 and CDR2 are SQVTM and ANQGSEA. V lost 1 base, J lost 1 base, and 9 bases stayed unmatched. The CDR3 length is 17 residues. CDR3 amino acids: CSVEAEVSGGTQETQYF. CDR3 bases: TGCAGCGTTGAAGCGGAAGTTAGCGGGGGGACCCAAGAGACCCAGTACTTC. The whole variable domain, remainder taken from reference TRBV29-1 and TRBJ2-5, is SAVISQKPSRDICQRGTSLTIQCQVDSQVTMMFWYRQQPGQSLTLIATANQGSEATYESGFVIDKFPISRPNLTFSTLTVSNMSPEDSSIYLCSVEAEVSGGTQETQYFGPGTRLLVL.

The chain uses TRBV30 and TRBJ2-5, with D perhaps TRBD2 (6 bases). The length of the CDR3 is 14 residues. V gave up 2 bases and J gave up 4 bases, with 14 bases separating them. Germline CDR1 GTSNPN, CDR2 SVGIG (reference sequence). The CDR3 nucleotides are TGTGCCTGGAGTCCAGCGACTAGAGGAGAGACCCAGTACTTC. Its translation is CAWSPATRGETQYF.

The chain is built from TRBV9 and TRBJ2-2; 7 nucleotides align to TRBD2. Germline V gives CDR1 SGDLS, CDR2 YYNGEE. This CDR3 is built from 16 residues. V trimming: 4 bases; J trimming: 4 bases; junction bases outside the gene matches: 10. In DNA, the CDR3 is TGTGCCAGCAGCCAGGATGCCGGGGGGATCACCGGGGAGCTGTTTTTT. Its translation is CASSQDAGGITGELFF.

In DNA form, the CDR3 reads TGTGCCTGGAGTGAACAGGTTAACTATGGCTACACCTTC. This sequence encodes CAWSEQVNYGYTF. The chain recombines TRBV30 with TRBJ1-2; possible D gene TRBD1, 5 bases. Germline V gene data show CDR1 as GTSNPN and CDR2 as SVGIG (reference sequence). Trimming pared 1 base from V and 1 base from J, leaving 7 bases between. This CDR3 has 13 amino acids.